Here is one T cell receptor beta chain with its context. TCRdb keeps only in-frame clones here, not all; method: immunoSEQ multiplex PCR. Counted here are fewer than 400,000 clones, over 75% occurring once; the ten biggest clones make up around 2.2%. The data were obtained in a study of blood T cell repertoires in COVID-19. Germline CDR1 is MGHRA and CDR2 is YSYEKL. The CDR3 totals 14 residues. Trimming stripped 1 base from V and 7 bases from J, with 11 bases between. The clonotype was recovered from a young man who had recovered from COVID-19. The chain is built from TRBV4-1 and TRBJ1-5; D call uncertain. The specimen sequenced was PBMCs or T cells enriched from blood (not recorded which). DNA for the CDR3: TGCGCCAGCAGCCAAGTCCTAGTCGGGCAGCCCCAGCATTTT. It translates to CASSQVLVGQPQHF.